Each of the 9 T cell receptor beta chains below was sequenced from the same sample in a study of long-term antiretroviral therapy in people with HIV. Assay version v3.0 of immunoSEQ was used, and it was run at survey level. Assay used: immunoSEQ multiplex PCR; TCRdb lists only in-frame clones, some missing. The sample contains 20,000 or so clones, 76% of which appear only once. Sequenced material: unsorted PBMCs, taken 0.5 years before starting antiretroviral therapy. Receptors originate from a woman aged 45-60 years with HIV.

This clone has more than one count but fewer than ten. The rearrangement uses TRBV30 and TRBJ2-3; TRBD1 matches at 8 bases. There are 14 residues in the CDR3. The V segment lost 5 bases and the J segment 1 base; nucleotides outside the gene matches: 5. The germline V gene has CDR1 GTSNPN and CDR2 SVGIG (reference sequence). The CDR3 protein is CAWDRGRGTDTQYF. CDR3 DNA: TGTGCCTGGGACAGGGGCAGGGGCACAGATACGCAGTATTTT.

The chain employs TRBV7-2 and TRBJ2-5; TRBD2 might be the D (5 bases). The CDR3 runs to 17 residues. Trimming pared 0 bases from V and 2 bases from J, leaving 16 bases between. The germline CDR1 and CDR2 sequences are SGHTA and FQGNSA. CDR3 protein: CASSLARTLFNQETQYF. As DNA, the CDR3 is TGTGCCAGCAGCTTAGCCCGGACTTTATTCAATCAAGAGACCCAGTACTTC.

Here the CDR3 DNA reads TGTGCCAGCAGCCACATACTACGGACGGGGGAAAAACTGTTTTTT. This gives the protein CASSHILRTGEKLFF. The rearrangement uses TRBV14 and TRBJ1-4; D is unclear. The germline CDR1 and CDR2 sequences are SGHDN and FVKESK. The V end was cut by 3 bases, the J end by 8 bases, with 16 bases between. The length of the CDR3 is 15 residues.

V gene TRBV18 combines with J gene TRBJ1-3; a weak D match, TRBD1 (5 bases). The CDR3 loop spans 16 amino acids. Trimming removed 0 bases from V and 4 bases from J, with 13 bases in between. CDR1 is KGHSH, CDR2 LQKENI, per germline. For the CDR3, the DNA is TGTGCCAGCTCACCACCGAACAAGGGACCCGGAAACACCATATATTTT. Protein: CASSPPNKGPGNTIYF. Complete variable domain (other parts from reference TRBV18 and TRBJ1-3): NAGVMQNPRHLVRRRGQEARLRCSPMKGHSHVYWYRQLPEEGLKFMVYLQKENIIDESGMPKERFSAEFPKEGPSILRIQQVVRGDSAAYFCASSPPNKGPGNTIYFGEGSWLTVV.

This clone occurred a few times. V gene TRBV5-5 combines with J gene TRBJ2-7; TRBD1 might be the D (5 bases). Trimming took 2 bases from V and 4 from J, leaving 10 bases between them. The germline gives CDR1 SGHKS, CDR2 YYEKEE (reference sequence). This CDR3 is built from 13 residues. CDR3 residues: CASSLPTEYEQYV. DNA for the CDR3: TGTGCCAGCAGCTTACCGACAGAGTACGAGCAGTACGTC.

The rearrangement joins TRBV11-3 to TRBJ2-1; no clear D. V lost 5 bases, J lost 5 bases, and 16 bases lay in between. Germline CDR1 and CDR2: SGHNT and YENEEA. The CDR3 has 15 amino acids. The chain's CDR3 is CASSRGAAHHNEQFF. As DNA, the CDR3 is TGTGCCAGCAGCCGAGGAGCCGCCCATCACAATGAGCAGTTCTTC.

The chain combines TRBV6-1 with TRBJ1-6, with 9 bases aligning to TRBD1. Germline V gene lookup returns CDR1 MNHNS and CDR2 SASEGT. V was clipped by 4 bases and J by 14 bases; unmatched bases: 15. The CDR3 is 16 residues long. The CDR3 DNA reads TGTGCCAGCAGTGCATCCGGGACAGGGTCCGGAGGATCCCTCCACTTT. Amino acid sequence: CASSASGTGSGGSLHF.

V is TRBV4-1 and J is TRBJ2-5, with TRBD2 matching 9 bases. V was pared by 2 bases and J by 4 bases, with 8 bases of the junction left unmatched. The CDR3 loop spans 16 amino acids. The germline CDR1 and CDR2 sequences are MGHRA and YSYEKL. As DNA, the CDR3 is TGCGCCAGCAGCCAACGTCTAGCGGGGTCAATAGAGACCCAGTACTTC. Its translation: CASSQRLAGSIETQYF.

J is TRBJ2-2 and V is TRBV30; D ambiguous. CDR3 length: 14 residues. V lost 2 bases and J 5 bases, leaving 12 bases between the germline ends. Per the germline V gene, CDR1 is GTSNPN and CDR2 is SVGIG (reference sequence). CDR3 nucleotides: TGTGCCTGGAGTCGAGTAGGACGGACCGGGGAGCTGTTTTTT. It is translated as CAWSRVGRTGELFF.